The rows below give T cell receptor beta chains drawn from one sample of a study of response to subunit inactivated influenza vaccine. In TCRdb, the RT-PCR reads were re-called with MiXCR into one record per CDR3 protein. The sample contains around 540,000 distinct CDR3 sequences, 12% of which appear only once. Sequences were derived from PBMCs from blood, sampled on the day of vaccination. The receptor set was obtained from a man aged 50 or older who received an inactivated influenza vaccine. Each CDR3 is given with its conserved first and last residue.

j_call v_call cdr3_aa
TRBJ2-1 TRBV20-1 CSARKGAGGNEQFF
TRBJ2-3 TRBV3-1 CASSQEGYGAGTDTQYF
TRBJ2-2 TRBV7-2 CASSLEMTPGTGELFF
TRBJ2-3 TRBV7-9 CASSTDRSTDTQYF
TRBJ2-1 TRBV5-6 CASSLDPSSSYNEQFF
TRBJ2-1 TRBV29-1 CSVEGTSGVGGNEQFF
TRBJ1-5 TRBV19 CASSRTGTRDQPQHF
TRBJ2-4 TRBV2 CASGGQGMDIQYF
TRBJ1-1 TRBV5-1 CASARTGLNTEAFF
TRBJ2-7 TRBV5-1 CASSDGNEQYF
TRBJ2-1 TRBV7-9 CASSAMGSIKYNEQFF
TRBJ2-1 TRBV7-9 CASSVDPPDYNEQFF
TRBJ2-3 TRBV20-1 CSAPLSGGRTDTQYF
TRBJ1-2 TRBV11-2 CASSKDTHYGYTF
TRBJ2-3 TRBV20-1 CSASPPSGGSTDTQYF
TRBJ2-5 TRBV4-2 CASSPYHAAGGQETQYF
TRBJ2-7 TRBV5-1 CASSFVGLPYEQYF
TRBJ1-1 TRBV5-1 CASSVGGTVNTEAFF
TRBJ2-5 TRBV7-2 CASSLERERPQYF
TRBJ2-5 TRBV7-9 CASSLGDRTEETQYF
TRBJ1-1 TRBV6-4 CASRGEEGTEAFF
TRBJ2-1 TRBV20-1 CSASGNVDEQFF
TRBJ2-5 TRBV20-1 CSARDRTSGRETQYF
TRBJ2-1 TRBV24-1 CATSVGGLAGAYNEQFF
TRBJ2-1 TRBV24-1 CATSDQGQGISNEQFF
TRBJ1-1 TRBV6-1 CASSLLRTGNTEAFF
TRBJ2-3 TRBV10-3 CAISGRLSTDTQYF
TRBJ2-1 TRBV27 CASSLSASGRALYEQFF
TRBJ2-7 TRBV5-1 CASSGTSGPYEQYF
TRBJ2-1 TRBV6-4 CASSDSASGREDEQFF
TRBJ1-6 TRBV12-3/TRBV12-4 CASSSEGPHSPLHF
TRBJ2-7 TRBV7-2 CASSLSPAKTYEQYF
TRBJ2-1 TRBV20-1 CSAPGTQYNEQFF
TRBJ1-2 TRBV7-8 CASSLGSGANYGYTF
TRBJ2-3 TRBV5-1 CASSFSGENTDTQYF